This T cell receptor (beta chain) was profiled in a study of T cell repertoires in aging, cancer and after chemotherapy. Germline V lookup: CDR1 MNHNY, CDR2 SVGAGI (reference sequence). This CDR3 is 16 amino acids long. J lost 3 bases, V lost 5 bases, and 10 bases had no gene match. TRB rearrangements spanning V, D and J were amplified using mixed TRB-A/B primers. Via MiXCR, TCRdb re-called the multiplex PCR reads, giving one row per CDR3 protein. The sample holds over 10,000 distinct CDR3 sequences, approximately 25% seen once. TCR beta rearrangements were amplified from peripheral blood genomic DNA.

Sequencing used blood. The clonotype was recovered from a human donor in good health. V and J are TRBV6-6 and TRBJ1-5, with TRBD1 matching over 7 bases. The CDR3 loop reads CASSRTTGPDNQPQHF. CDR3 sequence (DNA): TGTGCCAGCAGTCGAACGACAGGGCCGGACAATCAGCCCCAGCATTTT.